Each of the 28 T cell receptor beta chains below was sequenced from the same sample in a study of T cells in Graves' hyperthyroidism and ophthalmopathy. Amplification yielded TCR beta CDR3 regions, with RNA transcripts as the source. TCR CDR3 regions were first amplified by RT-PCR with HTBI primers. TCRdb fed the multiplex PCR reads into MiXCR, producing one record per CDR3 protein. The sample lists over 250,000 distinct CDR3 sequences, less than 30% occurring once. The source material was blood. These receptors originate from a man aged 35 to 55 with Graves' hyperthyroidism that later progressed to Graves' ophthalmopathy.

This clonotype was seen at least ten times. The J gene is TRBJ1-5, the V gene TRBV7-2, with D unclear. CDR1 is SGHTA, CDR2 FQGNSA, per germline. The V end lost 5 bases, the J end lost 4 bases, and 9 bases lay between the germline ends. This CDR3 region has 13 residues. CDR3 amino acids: CASSPSANQPQHF. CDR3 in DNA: TGTGCCAGCAGCCCGTCGGCGAATCAGCCCCAGCATTTT.

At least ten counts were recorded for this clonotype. The CDR3 DNA is TGCGCCAGCAGCCCATTTTCCGGGACAGGGAACACCGGGGAGCTGTTTTTT. Translated, it gives CASSPFSGTGNTGELFF. The chain employs TRBV5-1 and TRBJ2-2; 8 bases agree with TRBD1. This CDR3 is 17 amino acids long. Trimming removed 4 bases from V and 1 base from J; junction bases left unmatched: 9. Germline loops: CDR1 SGHRS, CDR2 YFSETQ.

CDR3 in DNA: TGTGCCAGCAGCTTACTGGGACTAGCGGGAACCGAGCAGTACTTC. Encoded protein: CASSLLGLAGTEQYF. The chain carries TRBV7-8 and TRBJ2-7, with 13 bases matching TRBD2. The germline CDR1 and CDR2 sequences are SGHVS and FQNEAQ. The CDR3 totals 15 residues. Unmatched junction bases numbered 4, after V lost 2 bases and J lost 6 bases.

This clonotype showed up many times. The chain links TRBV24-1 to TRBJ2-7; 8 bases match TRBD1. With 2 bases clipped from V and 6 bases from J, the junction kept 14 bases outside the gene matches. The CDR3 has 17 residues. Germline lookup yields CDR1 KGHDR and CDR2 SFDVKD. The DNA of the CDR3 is TGTGCCACCAGTGATTCGGGGGTTGGACAGGGTCCAGGCGAGCAGTACTTC. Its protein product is CATSDSGVGQGPGEQYF.

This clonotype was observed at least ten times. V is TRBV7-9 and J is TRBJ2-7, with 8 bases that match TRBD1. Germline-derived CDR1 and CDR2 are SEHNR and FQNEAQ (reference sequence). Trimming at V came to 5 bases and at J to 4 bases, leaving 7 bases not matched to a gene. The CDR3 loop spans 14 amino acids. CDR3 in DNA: TGTGCCAGCAGCCCACAGGGGGGAGCTTACGAGCAGTACTTC. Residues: CASSPQGGAYEQYF.

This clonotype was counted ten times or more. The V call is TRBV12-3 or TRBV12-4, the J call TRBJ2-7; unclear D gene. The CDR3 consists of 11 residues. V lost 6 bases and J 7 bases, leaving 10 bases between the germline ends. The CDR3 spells CASSALEEQYF. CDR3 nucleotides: TGTGCCAGCAGCGCCCTTGAGGAGCAGTACTTC.

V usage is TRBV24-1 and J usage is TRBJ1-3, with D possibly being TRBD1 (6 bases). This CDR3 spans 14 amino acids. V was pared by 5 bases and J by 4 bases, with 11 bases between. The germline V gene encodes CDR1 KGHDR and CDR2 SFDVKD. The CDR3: CATSGGGIGNTIYF. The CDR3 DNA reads TGTGCCACCAGTGGAGGGGGAATAGGAAACACCATATATTTT.

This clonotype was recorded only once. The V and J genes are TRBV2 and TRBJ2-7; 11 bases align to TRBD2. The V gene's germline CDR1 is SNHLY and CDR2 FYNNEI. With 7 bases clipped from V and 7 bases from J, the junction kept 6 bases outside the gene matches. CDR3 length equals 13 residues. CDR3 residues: CASTGLAAREQYF. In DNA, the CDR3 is TGTGCCAGCACGGGACTAGCGGCGAGGGAGCAGTACTTC.

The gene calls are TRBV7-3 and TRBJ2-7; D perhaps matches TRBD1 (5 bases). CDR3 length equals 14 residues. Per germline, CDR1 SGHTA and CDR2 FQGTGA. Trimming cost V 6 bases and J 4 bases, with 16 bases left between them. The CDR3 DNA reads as TGTGCCAGCAGGTCCCAGGGCGGAGTGTACGAGCAGTACTTC. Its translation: CASRSQGGVYEQYF.

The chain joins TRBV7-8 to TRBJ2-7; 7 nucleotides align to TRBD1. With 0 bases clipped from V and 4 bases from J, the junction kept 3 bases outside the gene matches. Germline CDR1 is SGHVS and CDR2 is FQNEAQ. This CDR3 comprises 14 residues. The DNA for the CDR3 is TGTGCCAGCAGCTTAGCGACAGGGATATACGAGCAGTACTTC. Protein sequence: CASSLATGIYEQYF.

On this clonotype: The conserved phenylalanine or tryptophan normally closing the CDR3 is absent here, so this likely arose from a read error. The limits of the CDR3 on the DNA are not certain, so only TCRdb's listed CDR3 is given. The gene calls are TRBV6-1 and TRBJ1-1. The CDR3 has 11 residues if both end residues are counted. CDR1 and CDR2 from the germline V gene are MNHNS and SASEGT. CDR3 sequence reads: CASSEYQESSL.

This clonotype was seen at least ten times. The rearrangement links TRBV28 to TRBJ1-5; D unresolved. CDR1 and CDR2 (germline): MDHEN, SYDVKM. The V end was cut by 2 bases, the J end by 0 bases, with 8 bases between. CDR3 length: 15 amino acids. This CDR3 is CASSLPRYSNQPQHF. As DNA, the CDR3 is TGTGCCAGCAGTTTACCCCGGTATAGCAATCAGCCCCAGCATTTT.

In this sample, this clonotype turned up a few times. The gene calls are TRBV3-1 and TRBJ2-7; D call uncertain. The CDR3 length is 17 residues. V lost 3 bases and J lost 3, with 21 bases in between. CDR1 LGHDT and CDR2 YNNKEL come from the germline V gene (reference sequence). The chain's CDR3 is CASSQGVSAHYVYEQYF. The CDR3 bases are TGTGCCAGCAGCCAGGGTGTATCCGCGCACTACGTCTACGAGCAGTACTTC.

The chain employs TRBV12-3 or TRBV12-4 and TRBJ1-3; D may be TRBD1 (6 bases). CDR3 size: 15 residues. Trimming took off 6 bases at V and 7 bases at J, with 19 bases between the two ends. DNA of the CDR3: TGTGCCAGCAGCAGCCGGGACAAGAGCAGGAACACCATATATTTT. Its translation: CASSSRDKSRNTIYF.

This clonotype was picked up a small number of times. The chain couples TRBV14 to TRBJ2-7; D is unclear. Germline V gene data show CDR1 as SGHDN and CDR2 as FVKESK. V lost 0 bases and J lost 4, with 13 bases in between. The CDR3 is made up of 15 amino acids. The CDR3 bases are TGTGCCAGCAGCCAAGATCCGGGCAGCAGTTACGAGCAGTACTTC. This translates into CASSQDPGSSYEQYF.

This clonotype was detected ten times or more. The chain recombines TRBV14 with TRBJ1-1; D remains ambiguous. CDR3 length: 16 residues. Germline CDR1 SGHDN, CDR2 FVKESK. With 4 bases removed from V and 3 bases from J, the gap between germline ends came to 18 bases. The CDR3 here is CASSPSLPLGDTEAFF. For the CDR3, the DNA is TGTGCCAGCAGCCCTTCTCTACCCCTCGGGGACACTGAAGCTTTCTTT.

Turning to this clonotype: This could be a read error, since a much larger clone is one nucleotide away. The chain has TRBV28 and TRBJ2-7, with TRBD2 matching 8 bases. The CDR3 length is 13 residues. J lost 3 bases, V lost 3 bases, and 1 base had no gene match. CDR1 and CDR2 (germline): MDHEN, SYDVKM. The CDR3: CASSFSGVYEQYF. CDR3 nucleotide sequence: TGTGCCAGCAGTTTTAGCGGGGTCTACGAGCAGTACTTC.

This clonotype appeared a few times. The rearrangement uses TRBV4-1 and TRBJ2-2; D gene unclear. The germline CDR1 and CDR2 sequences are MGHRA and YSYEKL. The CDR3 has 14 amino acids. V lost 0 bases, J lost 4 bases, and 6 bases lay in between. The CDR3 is CASSQEVTTGELFF. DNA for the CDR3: TGCGCCAGCAGCCAAGAAGTTACCACCGGGGAGCTGTTTTTT.

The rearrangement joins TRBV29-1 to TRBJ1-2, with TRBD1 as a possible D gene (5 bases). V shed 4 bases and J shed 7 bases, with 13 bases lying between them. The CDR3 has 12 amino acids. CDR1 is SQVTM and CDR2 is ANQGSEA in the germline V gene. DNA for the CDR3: TGCAGCGTTGGTTCGACAGAGACTGGCTACACCTTC. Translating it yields CSVGSTETGYTF.

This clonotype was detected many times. CDR3 DNA sequence: TGTGCCAGCAGTTACTCGCGCCGCGGGAGCTCCTACGAGCAGTACTTC. Translated: CASSYSRRGSSYEQYF. The V gene is TRBV6-5, the J gene TRBJ2-7; 7 nucleotides agree with TRBD2. V shed 0 bases, J shed 0 bases, and the junction held 5 bases outside the gene matches. The CDR3 covers 16 residues. The germline gives CDR1 MNHEY, CDR2 SVGAGI.

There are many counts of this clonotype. CDR3 sequence: CASRPGTTNQPQHF. The CDR3, as DNA: TGTGCCAGTAGACCCGGGACAACGAATCAGCCCCAGCATTTT. This chain connects TRBV19 to TRBJ1-5, with a possible D match to TRBD1 (6 bases). The CDR3 runs to 14 residues. Germline values: CDR1 LNHDA, CDR2 SQIVND (reference sequence). V gave up 6 bases and J gave up 4 bases, with 13 bases separating them.

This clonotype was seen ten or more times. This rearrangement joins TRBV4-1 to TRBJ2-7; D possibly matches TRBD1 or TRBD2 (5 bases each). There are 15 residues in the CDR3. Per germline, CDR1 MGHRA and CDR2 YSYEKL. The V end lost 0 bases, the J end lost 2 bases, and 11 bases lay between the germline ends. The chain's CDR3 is CASSQEPGLTYEQYF. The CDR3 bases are TGCGCCAGCAGCCAAGAACCGGGGCTAACCTACGAGCAGTACTTC.

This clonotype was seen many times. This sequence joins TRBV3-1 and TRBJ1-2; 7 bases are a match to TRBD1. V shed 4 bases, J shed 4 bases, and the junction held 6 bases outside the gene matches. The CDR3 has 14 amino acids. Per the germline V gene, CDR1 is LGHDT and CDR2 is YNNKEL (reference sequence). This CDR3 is CASSPQGGAYGYTF. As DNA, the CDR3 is TGTGCCAGCAGCCCGCAGGGGGGCGCCTATGGCTACACCTTC.

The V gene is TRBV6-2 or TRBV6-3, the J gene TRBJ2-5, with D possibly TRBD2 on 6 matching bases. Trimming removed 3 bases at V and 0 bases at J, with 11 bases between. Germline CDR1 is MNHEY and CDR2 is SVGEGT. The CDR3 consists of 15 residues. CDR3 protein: CASSYHRDYQETQYF. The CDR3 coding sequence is TGTGCCAGCAGTTATCACCGGGACTACCAAGAGACCCAGTACTTC.

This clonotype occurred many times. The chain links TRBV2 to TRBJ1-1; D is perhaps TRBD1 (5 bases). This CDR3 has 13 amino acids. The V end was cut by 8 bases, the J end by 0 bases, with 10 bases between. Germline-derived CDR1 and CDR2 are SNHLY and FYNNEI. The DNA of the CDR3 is TGTGCCAGCGGGGCAGAAATGAACACTGAAGCTTTCTTT. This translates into CASGAEMNTEAFF.

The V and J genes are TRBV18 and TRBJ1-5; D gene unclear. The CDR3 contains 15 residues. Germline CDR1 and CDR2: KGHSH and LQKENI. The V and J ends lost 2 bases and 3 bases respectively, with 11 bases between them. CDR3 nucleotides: TGTGCCAGCTCACCAGGGATCCCACCCAATCAGCCCCAGCATTTT. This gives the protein CASSPGIPPNQPQHF.

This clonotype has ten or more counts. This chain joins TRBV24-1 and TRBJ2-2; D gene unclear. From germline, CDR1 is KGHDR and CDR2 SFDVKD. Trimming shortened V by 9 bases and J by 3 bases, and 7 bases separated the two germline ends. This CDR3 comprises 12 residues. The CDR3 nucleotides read TGTGCCACCTTCGGCGACACCGGGGAGCTGTTTTTT. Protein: CATFGDTGELFF.

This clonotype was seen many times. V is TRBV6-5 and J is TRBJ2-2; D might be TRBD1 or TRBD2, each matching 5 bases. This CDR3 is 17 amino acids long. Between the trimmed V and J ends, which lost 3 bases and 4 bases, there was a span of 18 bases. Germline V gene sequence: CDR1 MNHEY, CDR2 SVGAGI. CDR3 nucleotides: TGTGCCAGCAGTTATTTATCGAGGGGTGGGCGCACCGGGGAGCTGTTTTTT. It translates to CASSYLSRGGRTGELFF.